The 32 T cell receptor beta chains listed next were all sequenced from one sample in a study of T cell repertoires in aging, cancer and after chemotherapy. The template was genomic DNA from peripheral blood, not RNA. A mixed TRB-A/B primer pool amplified rearranged TRB by multiplex touch-down PCR. MiXCR was run by TCRdb on the multiplex PCR reads, yielding one entry per CDR3 protein. The repertoire consists of around 4,600 distinct CDR3 sequences, with around 29% occurring once and the leading ten covering 45%. The sequenced sample was blood. All receptors come from a human donor in good health.

With respect to this clonotype: The CDR3 does not close with the conserved phenylalanine or tryptophan, likely indicating a read error. No DNA is shown, since the ends of the CDR3 on it are uncertain; the CDR3 is the one TCRdb lists. V is TRBV6-2 or TRBV6-3 and J is TRBJ2-6; the DNA was not compared with TRBD1, the D call given in the table. Germline lookup yields CDR1 MNHEY and CDR2 SVGEGT. The CDR3 region is 9 residues in length, termini included. This CDR3 reads CASSYRGGS.

This clonotype was detected a few times. Sequence at one end of the junction differs from germline and may be a read error. The J gene is TRBJ2-4, the V gene TRBV12-3 or TRBV12-4; no definite D call. The CDR3 is made up of 11 amino acids. The CDR3 DNA reads TGTGCCAGCAGTTTTAAGAGACGTTTGGACTTC. It yields the protein CASSFKRRLDF.

Comment on this clonotype: A much bigger clone sits one base away, suggesting this may be a read error. The J gene is TRBJ2-3, the V gene TRBV5-4, with TRBD2 as a possible D gene (5 bases). This CDR3 spans 14 amino acids. V lost 1 base and J 6 bases, leaving 12 bases between the germline ends. Looked up from germline, CDR1 is SGHNT and CDR2 is YYREEE (reference sequence). Written as DNA, the CDR3 is TGTGCCAGCAGCTTGAGCCGGGGAGCCGATACGCAGTATTTT. Its translation: CASSLSRGADTQYF.

This clonotype is categorized as medium-sized. The chain recombines TRBV15 with TRBJ2-1; 10 nucleotides align to TRBD2. The V segment lost 0 bases and the J segment 7 bases; nucleotides outside the gene matches: 6. Germline V gene lookup returns CDR1 LNHNV and CDR2 YYDKDF (reference sequence). This CDR3 has 16 amino acids. CDR3 sequence reads: CATSRDRLAGVNEQFF. CDR3 in DNA: TGTGCCACCAGCAGAGATAGGCTAGCGGGAGTAAATGAGCAGTTCTTC.

By proportion, this clonotype is medium-sized. The rearrangement uses TRBV6-5 and TRBJ1-2; no firm D call. The ends were cut back, 5 bases at V and 4 bases at J, with 14 bases in the middle. Germline assignment: CDR1 MNHEY and CDR2 SVGAGI. The CDR3 runs to 14 residues. CDR3 sequence reads: CASSPLEEGYGYTF. The CDR3 DNA sequence: TGTGCCAGCAGTCCGCTGGAGGAGGGCTATGGCTACACCTTC.

This clonotype was seen a few times. This sequence joins TRBV6-5 and TRBJ1-2; D may be TRBD1 (5 bases). This CDR3 has 18 amino acids. V lost 4 bases and J 0 bases, leaving 21 bases between the germline ends. From germline, CDR1 is MNHEY and CDR2 SVGAGI. The DNA of the CDR3 is TGTGCCAGCAGTTCGATTAAGGGGTATACCAAAGCTAACTATGGCTACACCTTC. Encoded protein: CASSSIKGYTKANYGYTF.

Here the CDR3 DNA reads TGTGCCAGCAGTTACTTGTCCTCTGGAAACACCATATATTTT. Translating gives CASSYLSSGNTIYF. The gene calls are TRBV6-5 and TRBJ1-3; no firm D call. Germline CDR1 MNHEY, CDR2 SVGAGI. This CDR3 comprises 14 residues. The V and J ends lost 1 base and 0 bases respectively, with 4 bases between them.

The chain recombines TRBV19 with TRBJ2-5; D is perhaps TRBD1 or TRBD2 (5 bases each). Germline loops: CDR1 LNHDA, CDR2 SQIVND (reference sequence). This CDR3 comprises 17 residues. The V end was cut by 3 bases, the J end by 5 bases, with 22 bases between. CDR3 loop: CASSMRRGRPGWETQYF. The CDR3 nucleotides read TGTGCCAGTAGTATGCGCCGGGGCAGGCCCGGGTGGGAGACCCAGTACTTC.

This clonotype came up a few times. The chain uses TRBV6-2 or TRBV6-3 and TRBJ1-5, with D perhaps TRBD1 (5 bases). The length of the CDR3 is 13 residues. Germline V gene lookup returns CDR1 MNHEY and CDR2 SVGEGT. Deletions cut 5 bases from V and 6 bases from J, with 11 bases between. Here the CDR3 reads CASSPMGGQPQHF. CDR3 DNA sequence: TGTGCCAGCAGTCCAATGGGGGGTCAGCCCCAGCATTTT.

This CDR3 is CASSLGGPISGNTIYF. CDR3 sequence (DNA): TGTGCCAGCAGCTTAGGAGGCCCCATTTCTGGAAACACCATATATTTT. The chain recombines TRBV7-9 with TRBJ1-3; D is ambiguous. The V and J ends lost 1 base and 1 base respectively, with 11 bases between them. Germline CDR1 SEHNR, CDR2 FQNEAQ (reference sequence). The length of the CDR3 is 16 residues. Full variable domain (missing parts from reference TRBV7-9 and TRBJ1-3): DTGVSQNPRHKITKRGQNVTFRCDPISEHNRLYWYRQTLGQGPEFLTYFQNEAQLEKSRLLSDRFSAERPKGSFSTLEIQRTEQGDSAMYLCASSLGGPISGNTIYFGEGSWLTVV.

This clonotype counts as medium-sized. The junction departs from germline at one end; a sequencing error may be responsible. The chain has TRBV27 and TRBJ1-2; D unresolved. CDR3 length equals 14 residues. Germline CDR1 reads MNHEY; CDR2 reads SMNVEV (reference sequence). The chain's CDR3 is CASSLSDGSYGYTF. The CDR3 coding sequence is TGTGCCAGCAGTCTATCCGACGGGAGCTATGGCTACACCTTC.

As to this clonotype: A clone one base away is much larger, so this may be a read error. The rearrangement links TRBV18 to TRBJ2-7; perhaps TRBD2 as D (5 bases). Germline CDR1 is KGHSH and CDR2 is LQKENI. The CDR3 length is 15 residues. The V and J ends lost 2 bases and 0 bases respectively, with 11 bases between them. The CDR3: CASSPDGVRSYEQYF. In nucleotides, the CDR3 is TGTGCCAGCTCACCAGACGGGGTCCGCTCCTACGAGCAGTACTTC.

The rearrangement uses TRBV20-1 and TRBJ1-6; 10 positions agree with TRBD1. This CDR3 region has 16 residues. V lost 5 bases to trimming and J lost 6 bases; unmatched junction nucleotides: 10. Germline V CDR1 and CDR2: DFQATT, SNEGSKA (reference sequence). CDR3 loop: CSAGGQGRTGNSPLHF. CDR3 nucleotide sequence: TGCAGTGCTGGGGGACAGGGGAGGACTGGTAATTCACCCCTCCACTTT.

A note on this clonotype: Since a much larger clone is just one base distant, this may be a read error. The rearrangement joins TRBV6-5 to TRBJ1-2; 9 bases are a match to TRBD1. CDR3 length: 14 amino acids. CDR1 is MNHEY, CDR2 SVGAGI, per germline. The chain's CDR3 is CANSDTGTGIGYTF. The CDR3 DNA follows: TGTGCCAACAGTGATACTGGGACAGGGATAGGCTACACCTTC.

This clonotype has only a few counts. The genes are TRBV6-2 or TRBV6-3 and TRBJ2-5; perhaps TRBD1 as D (6 bases). Germline values: CDR1 MNHEY, CDR2 SVGEGT. Trimming shortened V by 7 bases and J by 5 bases, and 14 bases separated the two germline ends. The CDR3 is 13 residues long. The CDR3 spells CASTDRRHETQYF. The CDR3 region has the DNA TGTGCCAGCACCGACAGGCGGCATGAGACCCAGTACTTC.

On this clonotype: Compared with germline, one end of the junction differs, possibly owing to a read error. V and J are TRBV4-3 and TRBJ1-5; no clear D. CDR3 size: 13 residues. Germline values: CDR1 LGHNA, CDR2 YSLEER. DNA for the CDR3: TGTGCCAGCAGCGTCAATAGCAATCAGCCCCAGCATTTT. Translation: CASSVNSNQPQHF.

By share, this clonotype ranks as medium-sized. CDR3 loop: CASRLSGARSETQYF. CDR3 nucleotide sequence: TGTGCCAGCAGGCTCTCAGGGGCTCGGTCGGAGACCCAGTACTTC. The genes are TRBV6-5 and TRBJ2-5, with D maybe TRBD1 (6 bases). CDR3 length equals 15 residues. Germline V gene sequence: CDR1 MNHEY, CDR2 SVGAGI. Trimming removed 6 bases from V and 5 bases from J, with 19 bases in between.

This clonotype was seen a handful of times. The rearrangement joins TRBV5-1 to TRBJ2-7; D call uncertain. The germline V gene has CDR1 SGHRS and CDR2 YFSETQ. V gave up 3 bases and J gave up 0 bases, with 13 bases separating them. This CDR3 has 15 amino acids. The CDR3: CASSSLPDDSYEQYF. CDR3 coding DNA: TGCGCCAGCAGCTCCCTCCCGGACGACTCCTACGAGCAGTACTTC.

The chain employs TRBV14 and TRBJ1-2, with D possibly matching TRBD1 (5 bases). Per germline, CDR1 SGHDN and CDR2 FVKESK. Trimming left V 4 bases short and J 8 bases short, with 14 bases between. This CDR3 region has 13 residues. The CDR3 sequence is CASSPWPGDGYTF. The CDR3 DNA is TGTGCCAGCAGCCCTTGGCCCGGGGACGGCTACACCTTC.

This clonotype was observed a handful of times. This chain joins TRBV6-6 and TRBJ1-1; D remains unclear. V lost 5 bases and J lost 5, with 9 bases in between. The CDR3 is 12 amino acids. CDR1 and CDR2 (germline): MNHNY, SVGAGI (reference sequence). Here the CDR3 reads CASSPWGTEAFF. The CDR3 nucleotides read TGTGCCAGCAGTCCATGGGGTACTGAAGCTTTCTTT.

In its sample, this clonotype ranks as medium-sized (0.01 to 0.1%). The V and J genes are TRBV13 and TRBJ2-2; 8 positions agree with TRBD2. Losses at the gene ends were 3 bases for V and 7 bases for J; bases not matched to a gene: 4. The CDR3 extends over 14 amino acids. The V gene's germline CDR1 is PRHDT and CDR2 FYEKMQ (reference sequence). Here the CDR3 reads CASSFYRGGGELFF. Written as DNA, the CDR3 is TGTGCCAGCAGCTTCTACCGGGGGGGCGGGGAGCTGTTTTTT. Complete variable domain (other parts from reference TRBV13 and TRBJ2-2): AAGVIQSPRHLIKEKRETATLKCYPIPRHDTVYWYQQGPGQDPQFLISFYEKMQSDKGSIPDRFSAQQFSDYHSELNMSSLELGDSALYFCASSFYRGGGELFFGEGSRLTVL.

CDR3 in amino acids: CASSLVEYGYTF. CDR3 bases: TGTGCCAGCAGCTTAGTTGAGTATGGCTACACCTTC. The chain couples TRBV7-2 to TRBJ1-2; no clear D. The germline V gene encodes CDR1 SGHTA and CDR2 FQGNSA. The CDR3 totals 12 residues. V lost 1 base to trimming and J lost 5 bases, with 5 bases between them.

Comments on this clonotype: A much bigger clone sits one base away, suggesting this may be a read error. The CDR3 spells CASSYSITQGYEEYF. Written as DNA, the CDR3 is TGTGCCAGCAGTTACTCAATTACACAGGGGTACGAGGAGTACTTC. This chain links TRBV6-5 with TRBJ2-7; 7 positions agree with TRBD1. CDR1 MNHEY and CDR2 SVGAGI come from the germline V gene. The CDR3 contains 15 residues.

V gene TRBV20-1 combines with J gene TRBJ2-1; 12 bases align to TRBD2. Germline V CDR1 and CDR2: DFQATT, SNEGSKA (reference sequence). V shed 2 bases and J 0 bases; nucleotides not matched to a gene: 11. The CDR3 consists of 19 residues. CDR3 region: CSARLPGLAGGSSYNEQFF. For the CDR3, the DNA is TGCAGTGCTAGATTACCGGGACTAGCGGGCGGTAGCTCCTACAATGAGCAGTTCTTC.

This clonotype was seen a handful of times. CDR3 in DNA: TGTGCCAGCAGCTTGGGGGTGGGGTCCTACGAGCAGTACTTC. Its protein is CASSLGVGSYEQYF. The rearrangement joins TRBV5-6 to TRBJ2-7; D gene unclear. Germline V gene data show CDR1 as SGHDT and CDR2 as YYEEEE. This CDR3 is 14 amino acids long. Trimming took 0 bases from V and 1 from J, leaving 8 bases between them.

V usage is TRBV12-3 or TRBV12-4 and J usage is TRBJ2-1; the D is unclear. The V end was cut by 3 bases, the J end by 0 bases, with 6 bases between. The CDR3 is made up of 14 amino acids. The CDR3 DNA reads TGTGCCAGCAGTTTGGCCAGCTCCTACAATGAGCAGTTCTTC. Translated: CASSLASSYNEQFF.

This clonotype was detected only a few times. This rearrangement joins TRBV28 to TRBJ1-3; 9 bases agree with TRBD1. The germline CDR1 and CDR2 sequences are MDHEN and SYDVKM. V shed 8 bases, J shed 0 bases, and the junction held 5 bases outside the gene matches. CDR3 length: 15 residues. In nucleotides, the CDR3 is TGTGCCAGCGGTGGACAGGGGAGCTCTGGAAACACCATATATTTT. Translation gives CASGGQGSSGNTIYF.

By share, this clonotype ranks as hyperexpanded (1% or more). The CDR3: CASSSGRRALGETQYF. CDR3 nucleotides: TGTGCCAGCAGCTCCGGGCGGAGGGCCTTAGGGGAGACCCAGTACTTC. The chain uses TRBV13 and TRBJ2-5; D is perhaps TRBD2 (6 bases). Trimming removed 4 bases from V and 5 bases from J, with 20 bases in between. The CDR3 is 16 residues long. Germline lookup yields CDR1 PRHDT and CDR2 FYEKMQ (reference sequence).

This clonotype was seen more than once but under ten times. This chain links TRBV13 with TRBJ2-3; either TRBD1 or TRBD2 may fit D (5 bases each). CDR1 and CDR2 (germline): PRHDT, FYEKMQ (reference sequence). V lost 6 bases, J lost 5 bases, and 21 bases lay in between. The CDR3 consists of 16 residues. The CDR3: CASSPRDASDLDTQYF. The CDR3 nucleotides are TGTGCCAGCAGTCCCAGGGACGCCTCAGATCTAGATACGCAGTATTTT.

CDR3 bases: TGTGCCAGCAGCTTACCCGGTCCAGATGGCTACACCTTC. The encoded protein is CASSLPGPDGYTF. The rearrangement uses TRBV21-1 and TRBJ1-2; the table's D call, TRBD1, has no DNA check behind it. TRBV21-1 is listed as a pseudogene. This CDR3 contains 13 residues.

Remarks on this clonotype: The junction and the germline gene differ at one end; a read error may be behind it. The chain carries TRBV19 and TRBJ1-5, with 11 bases identical to TRBD1. Germline V gene sequence: CDR1 LNHDA, CDR2 SQIVND (reference sequence). The CDR3 totals 18 residues. CDR3 in amino acids: CASSLDGSDRGPGQPQHF. The CDR3, as DNA: TGTGCCAGTAGTTTAGACGGGTCGGACAGGGGGCCGGGTCAGCCCCAGCATTTT.

This clonotype occurred a few times. In DNA form, the CDR3 reads TGCGCCAGCAGCTTGGGCCCGGGCGAAGAGACCCAGTACTTC. This sequence encodes CASSLGPGEETQYF. The rearrangement uses TRBV5-1 and TRBJ2-5; D is uncertain. CDR1 SGHRS and CDR2 YFSETQ come from the germline V gene. Trimming stripped 0 bases from V and 3 bases from J, with 9 bases between. This CDR3 has 14 residues.